This T cell receptor beta chain was captured in a study of metastatic and nonmetastatic thyroid tumors (dated by TCRdb to 2018 to 2021). Some background on the complete study: The researchers compared repertoires between peripheral blood samples and tumor or nodule tissue samples from patients with malignant or benign thyroid disease. Results the study describes overall, beyond this receptor: In both blood and tumor samples, malignant tumors were reported to have significantly higher TCR beta diversity than benign nodules.

No treatment had been received by any patient before thyroid surgery. Using T-cell receptor beta sequencing, the study looked back at clinical samples from patients collected from about 2011 to 2018. The method behind the library was PCR. The run used an Illumina HiSeq 4000. The TCR beta-chain CDR3 region of each patient was profiled by high-throughput sequencing. On the study's bioinformatics: CDR3 differences across clinicopathological groups were used to build a classifier for discriminating distant-metastatic papillary thyroid cancer patients. The Shannon index was used to assess repertoire diversity, and the Morisita-Horn index was used to assess tumor-blood repertoire similarity. TCRdb reran the public reads through fastp at Q25 and MiXCR, keeping productive beta chains. The V and J calls come from TCRdb's annotation, not from the publication. Present in this sample are 21,000 or so clones, approximately 20% of which were seen just once. In total, the top ten clones hold 20% to 25% of the sample.

Note on this clone: Its antigen is currently not known. Base qualities are not recorded, but no much larger clone differs from it by a single base.

This TCR was recovered from a male donor with papillary thyroid cancer or a benign thyroid nodule (not recorded which). Some clones in this sample may be carry-over from other donors' samples. The sequenced material came from blood.

The nucleotide sequence reads TGCGCCAGCAGCCCGGGGCAGGGGGAGACCCAGCATTTT. It translates as CASSPGQGETQHF. This sequence uses TRBV5-1 and TRBJ1-5; 7 central nucleotides agree with TRBD1. The germline V and J ends show losses of 4 bases and 11 bases respectively, and no gene match explains 9 bases of the junction. CDR1 SGHRS and CDR2 YFSETQ are derived from the germline V gene. The CDR3 sequence holds 13 residues, the cysteine and phenylalanine included. Only the CDR3 region is kept as DNA, spanning 39 bases read in frame from base 1. Where the CDR3 stops, the reference TRBV5-1 and TRBJ1-5 genes take over; the full variable domain is KAGVTQTPRYLIKTRGQQVTLSCSPISGHRSVSWYQQTPGQGLQFLFEYFSETQRNKGNFPGRFSGRQFSNSRSEMNVSTLELGDSALYLCASSPGQGETQHFGDGTRLSIL.